The clone carrying this TCR beta chain showed up just a few times. What it binds is not known. The data derive from a study of cytomegalovirus exposure and HLA in healthy donors. Study-level findings and limits: Later work found most CMV-associated TCR beta chains apparently HLA-restricted. In an earlier analysis, productive rearrangement rates for most beta V segments clustered near 87% or 30%.

Germline CDR1 is LGHNA and CDR2 is YSLEER. With V trimmed by 5 bases and J by 3 bases, 12 bases remained unmatched. The CDR3 loop spans 16 amino acids. The PCR used 60 Vbeta and 13 Jbeta primers. Here immunoSEQ multiplex PCR was the method, and the copy in TCRdb shows in-frame clones only, minus some. Of under 150,000 clones listed, 60% to 85% are singletons. Every donor was a healthy person donating bone marrow. This clonotype was obtained from a woman in her thirties or forties in good health and CMV-seronegative. The chain couples TRBV4-3 to TRBJ2-7; 8 nucleotides line up with TRBD1. Sequencing was done on a sample of PBMCs. CDR3 DNA sequence: TGCGCCAGCAGCGAACGACAGGGGCCATCGGTCTACGAGCAGTACTTC. This codes for CASSERQGPSVYEQYF.